The 18 T cell receptor beta chains given below trace back to one sample, sequenced in a study of a mutant IDH1 vaccine in newly diagnosed glioma (dated by TCRdb to the early 2020s). Library prep was done by the immunoSEQ multiplex PCR assay. TCRdb carries this immuneACCESS record with in-frame sequences only. Its versions omit some clonotypes, under half of them owing to an unresolved V gene in the studies checked, with the rest unexplained. The sample yields roughly 62,000 clones; 89% were counted once. The top ten constitute 1.9% of the sample. The antigens these receptors bind are not known. This sample's time point label indicates: week 11, during vaccination. Each vaccine dose, consisting of 300 ug of a 20-mer mutant IDH1 peptide in Montanide, was administered subcutaneously with topical imiquimod. The source was PBMCs, collected from a glioma patient whose treatment included an IDH1 peptide vaccine. Receptors originate from a man between 35 and 55 years old with glioma.

DNA of the CDR3: TGTGCCAGCAGTTACGGGGACAGGGGGGCATCGGAAGCTTTCTTT. Amino acids: CASSYGDRGASEAFF. J is TRBJ1-1 and V is TRBV6-5; the match to TRBD1 covers 11 bases. Per germline, CDR1 MNHEY and CDR2 SVGAGI. The ends lost 2 bases at V and 8 bases at J; junction bases unmatched: 7. The CDR3 covers 15 residues.

This clone was observed a handful of times. This chain links TRBV7-2 with TRBJ2-7; no firm D call. V lost 1 base and J lost 3, with 10 bases in between. This CDR3 is built from 14 residues. CDR1 is SGHTA, CDR2 FQGNSA, per germline. The CDR3 coding sequence is TGTGCCAGCAGCTTAGTGCAGCCTTACTACGAGCAGTACTTC. Its translation is CASSLVQPYYEQYF. The whole variable domain, remainder taken from reference TRBV7-2 and TRBJ2-7, is GAGVSQSPSNKVTEKGKDVELRCDPISGHTALYWYRQSLGQGLEFLIYFQGNSAPDKSGLPSDRFSAERTGGSVSTLTIQRTQQEDSAVYLCASSLVQPYYEQYFGPGTRLTVT.

The chain joins TRBV6-5 to TRBJ2-1; TRBD2 aligns across 7 bases. Germline V gene data show CDR1 as MNHEY and CDR2 as SVGAGI. Trimming took 4 bases from V and 4 from J; bases not matched to a gene: 7. This CDR3 contains 15 residues. The CDR3 DNA follows: TGTGCCAGCAGTTTATCTAGCGGACCTTACAATGAGCAGTTCTTC. Encoded protein: CASSLSSGPYNEQFF.

The V and J genes are TRBV28 and TRBJ2-1; TRBD2 matches 14 bases. The CDR3 has 17 residues. With V trimmed by 8 bases and J by 5 bases, 11 bases remained unmatched. Germline V gives CDR1 MDHEN, CDR2 SYDVKM. The CDR3 here is CASVGLAGEIVDNEQFF. In DNA form, the CDR3 reads TGTGCCAGCGTGGGACTAGCGGGAGAGATAGTTGACAATGAGCAGTTCTTC. Supplemented by reference TRBV28 and TRBJ2-1, the full variable domain reads DVKVTQSSRYLVKRTGEKVFLECVQDMDHENMFWYRQDPGLGLRLIYFSYDVKMKEKGDIPEGYSVSREKKERFSLILESASTNQTSMYLCASVGLAGEIVDNEQFFGPGTRLTVL.

The V and J genes are TRBV5-4 and TRBJ2-2; 9 bases line up with TRBD1. This CDR3 contains 16 residues. After removal of 3 bases from V and 4 bases from J, the junction contained 7 bases not matched to a gene. Germline V CDR1 and CDR2: SGHNT, YYREEE (reference sequence). CDR3 sequence reads: CASSSAGQGLTGELFF. DNA of the CDR3: TGTGCCAGCAGCTCAGCGGGACAGGGACTCACCGGGGAGCTGTTTTTT. The variable domain in full, with the rest retrieved from reference TRBV5-4 and TRBJ2-2, is ETGVTQSPTHLIKTRGQQVTLRCSSQSGHNTVSWYQQALGQGPQFIFQYYREEENGRGNFPPRFSGLQFPNYSSELNVNALELDDSALYLCASSSAGQGLTGELFFGEGSRLTVL.

This sequence joins TRBV7-9 and TRBJ1-1; possibly TRBD1 for D (5 bases). Germline V gives CDR1 SEHNR, CDR2 FQNEAQ (reference sequence). V lost 3 bases to trimming and J lost 7 bases, with 12 bases between them. This CDR3 comprises 13 residues. The CDR3 spells CASSFHGGDEAFF. In DNA, the CDR3 is TGTGCCAGCAGCTTTCACGGAGGGGATGAAGCTTTCTTT.

This clone was observed a handful of times. V usage is TRBV2 and J usage is TRBJ2-5, with 9 bases lining up with TRBD1. The CDR3 length is 14 residues. V lost 4 bases, J lost 4 bases, and 4 bases stayed unmatched. Germline V gene sequence: CDR1 SNHLY, CDR2 FYNNEI. CDR3 in DNA: TGTGCCAGCAGTGTGGGGACAGGGAGAGAGACCCAGTACTTC. The encoded protein is CASSVGTGRETQYF.

This clone was picked up a small number of times. V and J are TRBV6-4 and TRBJ2-3; D tentatively fits TRBD1 or TRBD2 (5 bases each). The CDR3 spans 15 residues. Per germline, CDR1 MRHNA and CDR2 SNTAGT. The ends were cut back, 2 bases at V and 2 bases at J, with 11 bases in the middle. DNA of the CDR3: TGTGCCAGCAGTGACAGTTCTGGGACCACAGATACGCAGTATTTT. It specifies CASSDSSGTTDTQYF.

This clone was recorded a few times. The CDR3 is CASSAGPGSPLHF. The DNA of the CDR3 is TGTGCCAGCAGTGCGGGACCAGGGTCACCCCTCCACTTT. The gene calls are TRBV2 and TRBJ1-6, with D possibly matching TRBD1 (5 bases). There are 13 residues in the CDR3. V shed 4 bases and J shed 10 bases, with 11 bases lying between them. In germline, CDR1 is SNHLY, CDR2 FYNNEI.

Here the CDR3 reads CASSLTSGGYQQETQYF. Here the CDR3 DNA reads TGTGCCAGCAGCTTGACTAGCGGGGGGTACCAACAAGAGACCCAGTACTTC. The chain has TRBV5-6 and TRBJ2-5; 12 positions match TRBD2. V gave up 1 base and J gave up 2 bases; unmatched junction bases: 6. The CDR3 length is 17 residues. Germline V gene lookup returns CDR1 SGHDT and CDR2 YYEEEE. The complete variable domain, with remaining parts taken from reference TRBV5-6 and TRBJ2-5, reads DAGVTQSPTHLIKTRGQQVTLRCSPKSGHDTVSWYQQALGQGPQFIFQYYEEEERQRGNFPDRFSGHQFPNYSSELNVNALLLGDSALYLCASSLTSGGYQQETQYFGPGTRLLVL.

The rearrangement joins TRBV4-3 to TRBJ2-7; TRBD2 is a possible D gene (5 bases). CDR3 length: 15 amino acids. Germline CDR1 LGHNA, CDR2 YSLEER. V was shortened by 3 bases and J by 2 bases, with 14 bases between the two germline ends. CDR3 sequence: CASSQSSGLAYEQYF. In DNA form, the CDR3 reads TGCGCCAGCAGCCAGTCCTCCGGACTGGCCTACGAGCAGTACTTC.

In its sample, this clone was seen once. This rearrangement joins TRBV12-2 to TRBJ2-1; the D segment call TRBD2 is taken from the table without a DNA check. TRBV12-2 is marked as a pseudogene. The CDR3 consists of 15 residues. The CDR3 region has the DNA TGTGCAAGTCGCCCCCCTAGCGGGGCCTACAATGAGCAGTTCTTC. Protein sequence: CASRPPSGAYNEQFF.

This sequence joins TRBV4-1 and TRBJ1-1; D is unresolved. V lost 2 bases and J lost 0, with 10 bases in between. The CDR3 totals 15 residues. Germline V gene lookup returns CDR1 MGHRA and CDR2 YSYEKL. CDR3 nucleotide sequence: TGCGCCAGCAGCCAACTCCTAACCATGAACACTGAAGCTTTCTTT. Protein sequence: CASSQLLTMNTEAFF.

The chain links TRBV5-8 to TRBJ1-3, with D uncertain. Looked up from germline, CDR1 is SGHTS and CDR2 is YDEGEE. Deletions cut 5 bases from V and 4 bases from J, with 19 bases between. The CDR3 covers 16 residues. This CDR3 is CASSKLYTSSGNTIYF. CDR3 bases: TGTGCCAGCAGTAAGCTTTACACCTCGTCCGGAAACACCATATATTTT.

About this clone: The germline gene is not matched at one end of the junction; a read error may be the cause. The chain joins TRBV28 to TRBJ1-1, with D perhaps matching TRBD1 (5 bases). Germline V gene data show CDR1 as MDHEN and CDR2 as SYDVKM. This CDR3 contains 13 residues. DNA for the CDR3: TGTGCCAGCAGGTTATTTGGGGGCACTGAAGCTTTCTTT. Translation: CASRLFGGTEAFF. Together with reference TRBV28 and TRBJ1-1, the CDR3 gives the full variable domain: DVKVTQSSRYLVKRTGEKVFLECVQDMDHENMFWYRQDPGLGLRLIYFSYDVKMKEKGDIPEGYSVSREKKERFSLILESASTNQTSMYLCASRLFGGTEAFFGQGTRLTVV.

This sequence joins TRBV5-4 and TRBJ2-3, with a tentative D call TRBD2 (8 bases). CDR1 and CDR2 from the germline V gene are SGHNT and YYREEE (reference sequence). Trimming removed 4 bases at V and 2 bases at J, with 14 bases between. CDR3 size: 15 residues. This CDR3 is CASSREGQFTDTQYF. The CDR3 bases are TGTGCCAGCAGCCGGGAGGGACAGTTCACAGATACGCAGTATTTT.

The chain has TRBV19 and TRBJ2-7; 7 bases align to TRBD1. The CDR3 totals 15 residues. Per germline, CDR1 LNHDA and CDR2 SQIVND (reference sequence). Trimming removed 6 bases from V and 2 bases from J; junction bases left unmatched: 10. This CDR3 is CASRRSGQGAYEQYF. CDR3 nucleotides: TGTGCCAGTAGGCGGTCGGGCCAGGGGGCCTACGAGCAGTACTTC. Complete variable domain (other parts from reference TRBV19 and TRBJ2-7): DGGITQSPKYLFRKEGQNVTLSCEQNLNHDAMYWYRQDPGQGLRLIYYSQIVNDFQKGDIAEGYSVSREKKESFPLTVTSAQKNPTAFYLCASRRSGQGAYEQYFGPGTRLTVT.

V usage is TRBV7-2 and J usage is TRBJ2-3, with 7 positions matching TRBD2. V lost 2 bases and J lost 4; bases outside the gene matches: 9. Germline loops: CDR1 SGHTA, CDR2 FQGNSA. The CDR3 is 16 residues long. In DNA form, the CDR3 reads TGTGCCAGCAGCTTATTCGCCCGGGGAGGGGCAGATACGCAGTATTTT. Residues: CASSLFARGGADTQYF.